These 9 T cell receptor beta chains were sequenced from one sample in a study of OX40 agonist ivuxolimab in advanced cancers. The data were produced by immunoSEQ multiplex PCR, yet TCRdb's version contains in-frame clones alone and is incomplete. The sample has roughly 80,000 clones, around 86% seen once. Sequencing used CD4+ or CD8+ T cells sorted from blood, obtained in a trial of the OX40 agonist ivuxolimab. The receptors come from an adult with an advanced solid tumor such as melanoma, head and neck, liver or kidney cancer.

The CDR3 bases are TGTGCCAGCAGCGCCGGGACTACCACGAACACCGGGGAGCTGTTTTTT. As protein: CASSAGTTTNTGELFF. The genes are TRBV7-9 and TRBJ2-2, with 7 bases aligning to TRBD2. The CDR3 extends over 16 amino acids. Germline CDR1 is SEHNR and CDR2 is FQNEAQ (reference sequence). Trimming at V came to 5 bases and at J to 0 bases, leaving 6 bases not matched to a gene.

This chain links TRBV6-1 with TRBJ1-4; possibly TRBD1 for D (5 bases). The CDR3 extends over 15 amino acids. Germline V gene lookup returns CDR1 MNHNS and CDR2 SASEGT. Trimming removed 10 bases from V and 0 bases from J, with 15 bases in between. DNA for the CDR3: TGTGCCACCTGGGGGAGAGCTGCAACTAATGAAAAACTGTTTTTT. It encodes CATWGRAATNEKLFF.

This chain joins TRBV18 and TRBJ2-7; D is unresolved. Germline V gives CDR1 KGHSH, CDR2 LQKENI. Trimming removed 5 bases from V and 6 bases from J, with 14 bases in between. This CDR3 contains 13 residues. The CDR3 loop reads CASSFDYTSEQYF. CDR3 nucleotide sequence: TGTGCCAGCTCATTCGATTATACAAGCGAGCAGTACTTC.

The J gene is TRBJ1-1, the V gene TRBV27, with D unresolved. Germline V CDR1 and CDR2: MNHEY, SMNVEV (reference sequence). V was clipped by 2 bases and J by 4 bases, with 11 bases between them. This CDR3 comprises 14 residues. The DNA for the CDR3 is TGTGCCAGCAGTTTACGGGGTAGGGCCACTGAAGCTTTCTTT. This gives the protein CASSLRGRATEAFF.

The rearrangement links TRBV19 to TRBJ2-3; no clear D gene. The V end lost 5 bases, the J end lost 1 base, and 10 bases lay between the germline ends. The CDR3 has 14 amino acids. The germline gives CDR1 LNHDA, CDR2 SQIVND (reference sequence). CDR3 amino acids: CASSYWVGTDTQYF. CDR3 sequence (DNA): TGTGCCAGTAGTTATTGGGTAGGCACAGATACGCAGTATTTT.

V gene TRBV7-2 combines with J gene TRBJ2-3; TRBD1 agrees at 7 bases. The CDR3 totals 15 residues. Germline V gene sequence: CDR1 SGHTA, CDR2 FQGNSA. The V gene end was trimmed by 1 base and the J gene end by 6 bases; junction bases not matched to a gene: 7. The CDR3 is CASSLDSPRGDTQYF. The CDR3 DNA follows: TGTGCCAGCAGCTTAGATTCCCCCAGGGGGGATACGCAGTATTTT. Looking up the rest from reference TRBV7-2 and TRBJ2-3 gives the full variable domain: GAGVSQSPSNKVTEKGKDVELRCDPISGHTALYWYRQSLGQGLEFLIYFQGNSAPDKSGLPSDRFSAERTGGSVSTLTIQRTQQEDSAVYLCASSLDSPRGDTQYFGPGTRLTVL.

This chain connects TRBV5-3 to TRBJ2-3; D remains unclear. Being an ORF, TRBV5-3 has a function that is uncertain. The CDR3 sequence is 15 residues long. V lost 6 bases to trimming and J lost 5 bases, with 19 bases between them. The CDR3 DNA is TGTGCCAGAATGTTACGGCTTCGTTGGGTAGATACGCAGTATTTT. Its translation is CARMLRLRWVDTQYF.

This clone was counted only a few times. The chain joins TRBV29-1 to TRBJ1-1, with unresolved D. The length of the CDR3 is 10 residues. The germline gives CDR1 SQVTM, CDR2 ANQGSEA. Between the trimmed V and J ends, which lost 7 bases and 2 bases, there was a span of 5 bases. The CDR3 DNA follows: TGCAGCGCTCTTAACACTGAAGCTTTCTTT. Its protein is CSALNTEAFF.

The J gene is TRBJ2-7, the V gene TRBV10-3; 9 bases align to TRBD1. The V and J ends lost 6 bases and 5 bases, in that order; junction bases with no gene match: 5. This CDR3 spans 13 amino acids. CDR1 and CDR2 from the germline V gene are ENHRY and SYGVKD. The CDR3 DNA reads as TGTGCCATCAGGGGACAGGGAACGAACGAGCAGTACGTC. Translation: CAIRGQGTNEQYV.